Listed here are 15 T cell receptor beta chains from one sample, sequenced in a study of OX40 agonist ivuxolimab in advanced cancers. Here immunoSEQ multiplex PCR was the method, and the copy in TCRdb shows in-frame clones only, minus some. The data hold tens of thousands of clones, with 85% to 95% observed a single time. The sample was CD4+ or CD8+ T cells sorted from blood, taken in a trial of the OX40 agonist ivuxolimab. These receptors were collected from an adult with an advanced solid tumor such as melanoma, head and neck, liver or kidney cancer.

The gene calls are TRBV4-1 and TRBJ1-4; tentatively, D is TRBD1 (5 bases). CDR3 length: 15 residues. The germline V gene encodes CDR1 MGHRA and CDR2 YSYEKL. Trimming removed 0 bases at V and 5 bases at J, with 10 bases between. CDR3 DNA sequence: TGCGCCAGCAGCCAAGAGGGACGGACGAATGAAAAACTGTTTTTT. It codes for CASSQEGRTNEKLFF.

The gene calls are TRBV11-2 and TRBJ2-7; 7 nucleotides agree with TRBD2. The CDR3 covers 13 residues. V was pared by 4 bases and J by 7 bases, with 7 bases of the junction left unmatched. CDR1 and CDR2 (germline): SGHAT, FQNNGV. Here the CDR3 DNA reads TGTGCCAGCAGCTACCGGGAGGCGTTTGAGCAGTACTTC. Translation gives CASSYREAFEQYF.

This chain joins TRBV30 and TRBJ2-7; 7 nucleotides match TRBD1. With 4 bases clipped from V and 2 bases from J, the junction kept 5 bases outside the gene matches. This CDR3 is 13 amino acids long. Germline V lookup: CDR1 GTSNPN, CDR2 SVGIG (reference sequence). The CDR3 sequence: CAWTTGFTYEQYF. The DNA for the CDR3 is TGTGCCTGGACGACAGGGTTCACCTACGAGCAGTACTTC. Based on the CDR3 plus reference TRBV30 and TRBJ2-7, the full variable domain is SQTIHQWPATLVQPVGSPLSLECTVEGTSNPNLYWYRQAAGRGLQLLFYSVGIGQISSEVPQNLSASRPQDRQFILSSKKLLLSDSGFYLCAWTTGFTYEQYFGPGTRLTVT.

The genes are TRBV5-6 and TRBJ1-1; 9 bases map to TRBD1. This CDR3 is 13 amino acids long. J lost 8 bases, V lost 4 bases, and 6 bases had no gene match. Germline V CDR1 and CDR2: SGHDT, YYEEEE. The CDR3 spells CASSLRDREEAFF. The CDR3 coding sequence is TGTGCCAGCAGCCTCCGGGACAGGGAAGAAGCTTTCTTT.

As DNA, the CDR3 is TGTGCCAGCAGCTTGGCCCGTGACATACTAAACTATGGCTACACCTTC. It is translated as CASSLARDILNYGYTF. The rearrangement links TRBV5-4 to TRBJ1-2; D unresolved. Trimming pared 0 bases from V and 2 bases from J, leaving 14 bases between. The CDR3 is made up of 16 amino acids. Per the germline V gene, CDR1 is SGHNT and CDR2 is YYREEE (reference sequence).

The sample holds one count of this clone. J is TRBJ2-1 and V is TRBV11-2, with 7 bases fitting TRBD2. The V segment lost 4 bases and the J segment 0 bases; nucleotides outside the gene matches: 9. Germline loops: CDR1 SGHAT, CDR2 FQNNGV. This CDR3 is built from 17 residues. This CDR3 reads CASSWRTGGVSYNEQFF. CDR3 DNA sequence: TGTGCCAGCAGCTGGCGGACGGGAGGAGTCTCCTACAATGAGCAGTTCTTC. Variable domain in full (rest from reference TRBV11-2 and TRBJ2-1): EAGVAQSPRYKIIEKRQSVAFWCNPISGHATLYWYQQILGQGPKLLIQFQNNGVVDDSQLPKDRFSAERLKGVDSTLKIQPAKLEDSAVYLCASSWRTGGVSYNEQFFGPGTRLTVL.

The CDR3 spells CVRSIKGGSGSPLHF. CDR3 sequence (DNA): TGTGTCAGAAGCATCAAGGGGGGCTCGGGGTCACCCCTCCACTTT. The V and J genes are TRBV7-5 and TRBJ1-6. TRBV7-5 has pseudogene status. CDR3 size: 15 residues.

The gene calls are TRBV4-1 and TRBJ2-6; D gene uncertain. The CDR3 has 15 residues. Trimming took off 4 bases at V and 0 bases at J, with 7 bases between the two ends. The V gene's germline CDR1 is MGHRA and CDR2 YSYEKL. The CDR3 DNA reads as TGCGCCAGCAGCCCCCGGATCTCTGGGGCCAACGTCCTGACTTTC. Encoded protein: CASSPRISGANVLTF.

The V call is TRBV4-1, the J call TRBJ1-5, with D unresolved. V lost 0 bases and J 4 bases, leaving 7 bases between the germline ends. Germline-derived CDR1 and CDR2 are MGHRA and YSYEKL. The CDR3 consists of 14 residues. CDR3 DNA: TGCGCCAGCAGCCAAGACTCCCTTAATCAGCCCCAGCATTTT. Protein sequence: CASSQDSLNQPQHF.

The V gene is TRBV12-2, the J gene TRBJ2-1. TRBV12-2 is listed as a pseudogene. The CDR3 totals 11 residues. CDR3 region: CASRFYNEQFF. The CDR3, as DNA: TGTGCAAGTCGCTTTTACAATGAGCAGTTCTTC.

This chain connects TRBV30 to TRBJ1-1; no reliable D call. Germline loops: CDR1 GTSNPN, CDR2 SVGIG (reference sequence). V lost 1 base, J lost 2 bases, and 5 bases lay in between. The CDR3 length is 12 residues. The CDR3 DNA sequence: TGTGCCTGGAGTGACGGTAACACTGAAGCTTTCTTT. Translated: CAWSDGNTEAFF.

DNA of the CDR3: TGTGCCAGCAGCCAAGATCAGGGATGGGTCTACGAGCAGTACTTC. It translates to CASSQDQGWVYEQYF. The chain uses TRBV14 and TRBJ2-7, with a weak D call TRBD1 (5 bases). The ends were cut back, 0 bases at V and 3 bases at J, with 12 bases in the middle. CDR1 and CDR2 (germline): SGHDN, FVKESK. The length of the CDR3 is 15 residues.

The rearrangement uses TRBV7-8 and TRBJ2-7, with 8 bases fitting TRBD1. The germline CDR1 and CDR2 sequences are SGHVS and FQNEAQ. The junction had 9 bases not matched to a gene; V was cut back by 5 bases and J by 0 bases. The length of the CDR3 is 16 residues. The CDR3 sequence: CASSTQQGESSYEQYF. CDR3 nucleotide sequence: TGTGCCAGCAGCACACAACAGGGGGAGAGCTCCTACGAGCAGTACTTC.

The chain uses TRBV7-9 and TRBJ1-5; D unresolved. The V and J ends lost 7 bases and 5 bases respectively, with 12 bases between them. Germline loops: CDR1 SEHNR, CDR2 FQNEAQ (reference sequence). The length of the CDR3 is 13 residues. CDR3 region: CASTLGFDQPQHF. CDR3 bases: TGTGCCAGCACCCTGGGCTTTGATCAGCCCCAGCATTTT.

The chain links TRBV5-1 to TRBJ1-1; 11 nucleotides match TRBD1. With 4 bases clipped from V and 0 bases from J, the junction kept 11 bases outside the gene matches. The germline CDR1 and CDR2 sequences are SGHRS and YFSETQ. This CDR3 is built from 18 residues. The CDR3 sequence: CASSAGPGQGVMNTEAFF. CDR3 DNA: TGCGCCAGCAGCGCGGGCCCGGGACAGGGGGTCATGAACACTGAAGCTTTCTTT.